The source of this T cell receptor (beta chain) is a study of T cell repertoires in cytomegalovirus infection. Remarks on this clonotype: Its antigen is not identified.

TCRdb called the reads again in MiXCR, with one record for every CDR3 protein. The data show 95,000 to 150,000 distinct CDR3 sequences, 25% to 35% seen once. Germline CDR1 reads SGHVS; CDR2 reads FNYEAQ. V lost 2 bases and J 3 bases, leaving 6 bases between the germline ends. This CDR3 is 13 amino acids long. V gene TRBV7-6 combines with J gene TRBJ2-3; D is undetermined. Sequenced here: CD8+ T cells from cultured PBMCs, sampled from culture after CMV antigen stimulation. The TCR originated in a human donor in good health (CMV status not recorded). Some clones in this sample may be carry-over from other donors' samples. In DNA form, the CDR3 reads TGTGCCAGCAGCTTATTAGGGACAGATACGCAGTATTTT. This translates into CASSLLGTDTQYF. Full variable domain (missing parts from reference TRBV7-6 and TRBJ2-3): GAGVSQSPRYKVTKRGQDVALRCDPISGHVSLYWYRQALGQGPEFLTYFNYEAQQDKSGLPNDRFSAERPEGSISTLTIQRTEQRDSAMYRCASSLLGTDTQYFGPGTRLTVL.